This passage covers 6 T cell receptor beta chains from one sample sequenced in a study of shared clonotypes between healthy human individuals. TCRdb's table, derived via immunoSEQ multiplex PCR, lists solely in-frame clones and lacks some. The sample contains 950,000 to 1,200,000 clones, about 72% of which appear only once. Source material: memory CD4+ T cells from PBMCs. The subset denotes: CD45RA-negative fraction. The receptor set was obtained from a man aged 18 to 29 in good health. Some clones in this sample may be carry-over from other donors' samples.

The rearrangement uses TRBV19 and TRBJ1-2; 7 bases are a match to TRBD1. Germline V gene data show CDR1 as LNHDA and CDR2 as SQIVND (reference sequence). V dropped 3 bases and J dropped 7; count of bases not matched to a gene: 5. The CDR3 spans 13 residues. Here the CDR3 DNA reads TGTGCCAGTAGTATCCCCGACAGGGTTGGCTACACCTTC. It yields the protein CASSIPDRVGYTF.

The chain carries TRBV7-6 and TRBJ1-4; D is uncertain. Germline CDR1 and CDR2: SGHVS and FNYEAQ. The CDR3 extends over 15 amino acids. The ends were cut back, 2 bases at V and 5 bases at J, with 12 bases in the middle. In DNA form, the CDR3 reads TGTGCCAGCAGCTTATTTTGGGCTGAGAATGAAAAACTGTTTTTT. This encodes CASSLFWAENEKLFF. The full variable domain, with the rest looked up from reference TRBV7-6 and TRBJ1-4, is GAGVSQSPRYKVTKRGQDVALRCDPISGHVSLYWYRQALGQGPEFLTYFNYEAQQDKSGLPNDRFSAERPEGSISTLTIQRTEQRDSAMYRCASSLFWAENEKLFFGSGTQLSVL.

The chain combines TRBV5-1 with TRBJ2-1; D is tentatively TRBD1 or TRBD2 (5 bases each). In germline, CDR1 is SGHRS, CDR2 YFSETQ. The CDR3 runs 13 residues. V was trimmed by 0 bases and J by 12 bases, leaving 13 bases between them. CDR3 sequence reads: CASSLGDGYGQFF. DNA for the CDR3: TGCGCCAGCAGCTTGGGGGACGGCTACGGGCAGTTCTTC.

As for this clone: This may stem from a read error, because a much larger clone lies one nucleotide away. CDR3 coding DNA: TGTGCCAGCAGGCCAGGGGGCGCTGATCAGCCCCAGCATTTT. Protein: CASRPGGADQPQHF. The chain carries TRBV6-5 and TRBJ1-5, with 8 bases fitting TRBD1. Germline lookup yields CDR1 MNHEY and CDR2 SVGAGI. V gave up 6 bases and J gave up 5 bases; unmatched junction bases: 6. There are 14 residues in the CDR3.

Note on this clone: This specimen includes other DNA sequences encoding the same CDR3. The CDR3 region has the DNA TGCAGCGTTGAAGGGAGGGGCACTAACTATGGCTACACCTTC. Its translation: CSVEGRGTNYGYTF. The rearrangement joins TRBV29-1 to TRBJ1-2; D is perhaps TRBD1 (5 bases). Between the trimmed V and J ends, which lost 1 base and 0 bases, there was a span of 9 bases. The CDR3 sequence is 14 residues long. CDR1 is SQVTM, CDR2 ANQGSEA, per germline. The entire variable domain, with the rest obtained from reference TRBV29-1 and TRBJ1-2, is as follows: SAVISQKPSRDICQRGTSLTIQCQVDSQVTMMFWYRQQPGQSLTLIATANQGSEATYESGFVIDKFPISRPNLTFSTLTVSNMSPEDSSIYLCSVEGRGTNYGYTFGSGTRLTVV.

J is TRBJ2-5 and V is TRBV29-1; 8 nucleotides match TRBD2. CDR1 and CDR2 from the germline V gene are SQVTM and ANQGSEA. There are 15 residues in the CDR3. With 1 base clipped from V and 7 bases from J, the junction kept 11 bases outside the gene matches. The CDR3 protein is CSVEGGSGIGATQYF. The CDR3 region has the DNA TGCAGCGTTGAAGGCGGTAGCGGGATCGGGGCGACCCAGTACTTC.